A single sample is the source of the 15 T cell receptor beta chains below, sequenced in a study of blood T cell repertoires in COVID-19. Here immunoSEQ multiplex PCR was the method, and the copy in TCRdb shows in-frame clones only, minus some. Seen here are under 85,000 clones, under 85% observed once, and the top ten hold 9.5% to 10%. What was sequenced was peripheral blood. The source of these receptors is a human donor in a cohort sampled during active COVID-19.

The chain is built from TRBV28 and TRBJ1-4; the D is unclear. Germline lookup yields CDR1 MDHEN and CDR2 SYDVKM. The CDR3 is 14 residues long. V was shortened by 3 bases and J by 0 bases, with 5 bases between the two germline ends. The CDR3 is CASSFPATNEKLFF. CDR3 bases: TGTGCCAGCAGTTTCCCTGCAACTAATGAAAAACTGTTTTTT.

The rearrangement uses TRBV25-1 and TRBJ2-2, with 7 bases lining up with TRBD2. The CDR3 is 16 amino acids. The J segment lost 4 bases and the V segment lost 7 bases, leaving 12 bases of the junction unmatched. CDR1 is MGHDK and CDR2 is SYGVNS in the germline V gene. Written as DNA, the CDR3 is TGTGCCAGCACGGTTGGACGGGGGGATCGCACCGGGGAGCTGTTTTTT. Translating gives CASTVGRGDRTGELFF.

The sample holds a few counts of this clone. The J gene is TRBJ2-1, the V gene TRBV19; 9 bases fit TRBD2. With 1 base clipped from V and 8 bases from J, the junction kept 9 bases outside the gene matches. The CDR3 extends over 16 amino acids. The germline CDR1 and CDR2 sequences are LNHDA and SQIVND (reference sequence). Here the CDR3 DNA reads TGTGCCAGTAGTATAGTGGCGGGGGGGCCCGTCGATGAGCAGTTCTTC. It is translated as CASSIVAGGPVDEQFF. Drawing the rest from reference TRBV19 and TRBJ2-1, the complete variable domain is DGGITQSPKYLFRKEGQNVTLSCEQNLNHDAMYWYRQDPGQGLRLIYYSQIVNDFQKGDIAEGYSVSREKKESFPLTVTSAQKNPTAFYLCASSIVAGGPVDEQFFGPGTRLTVL.

The chain couples TRBV11-3 to TRBJ1-1; D might be TRBD1 (6 bases). V lost 5 bases, J lost 7 bases, and 11 bases lay in between. CDR1 is SGHNT and CDR2 is YENEEA in the germline V gene. The CDR3 is 12 amino acids. CDR3 amino acids: CASSQRGIEAFF. The CDR3 DNA follows: TGTGCCAGCAGCCAGAGGGGGATTGAAGCTTTCTTT.

The chain combines TRBV3-1 (or the pseudogene TRBV3-2) with TRBJ1-6; D is uncertain. There are 15 residues in the CDR3. V was clipped by 0 bases and J by 3 bases, with 6 bases between them. CDR1 is LGHDT and CDR2 is YNNKEL in the germline V gene (reference sequence). This chain's CDR3 is CASSQESIYNSPLHF. Written as DNA, the CDR3 is TGTGCCAGCAGCCAAGAATCCATCTATAATTCACCCCTCCACTTT.

This rearrangement joins TRBV5-1 to TRBJ2-7, with 8 positions matching TRBD1. Germline V lookup: CDR1 SGHRS, CDR2 YFSETQ. This CDR3 region has 13 residues. V lost 4 bases, J lost 6 bases, and 6 bases stayed unmatched. The CDR3 sequence: CASSQDRVLEQYF. Here the CDR3 DNA reads TGCGCCAGCAGCCAGGACAGGGTCCTCGAGCAGTACTTC.

This chain's CDR3 is CASSGTGGAPGTEAFF. CDR3 nucleotides: TGTGCCAGCAGTGGCACAGGGGGCGCCCCTGGGACTGAAGCTTTCTTT. The V gene is TRBV6-1, the J gene TRBJ1-1; 9 bases are a match to TRBD1. The germline V gene encodes CDR1 MNHNS and CDR2 SASEGT. The CDR3 covers 16 residues. The V and J ends lost 4 bases and 5 bases, in that order; junction bases with no gene match: 11.

The V call is TRBV19, the J call TRBJ2-7; 8 nucleotides match TRBD1. Trimming cost V 8 bases and J 9 bases; bases outside gene matches: 18. Per the germline V gene, CDR1 is LNHDA and CDR2 is SQIVND (reference sequence). The CDR3 totals 15 residues. The CDR3: CASATGAGGFSSQYF. The DNA for the CDR3 is TGTGCCAGTGCTACAGGGGCAGGGGGCTTCTCCTCGCAGTACTTC.

The chain joins TRBV5-4 to TRBJ2-3; 8 bases map to TRBD2. The CDR3 loop spans 15 amino acids. V shed 3 bases, J shed 0 bases, and the junction held 3 bases outside the gene matches. Germline values: CDR1 SGHNT, CDR2 YYREEE (reference sequence). CDR3 region: CASSSSSGSTDTQYF. The DNA for the CDR3 is TGTGCCAGCAGCTCATCTAGCGGGAGCACAGATACGCAGTATTTT.

The J gene is TRBJ2-4, the V gene TRBV18; D gene uncertain. V was trimmed by 3 bases and J by 0 bases, leaving 3 bases between them. The CDR3 runs 13 residues. The germline V gene encodes CDR1 KGHSH and CDR2 LQKENI. The DNA of the CDR3 is TGTGCCAGCTCACCCTTAGCCAAAAACATTCAGTACTTC. Translating it yields CASSPLAKNIQYF.

DNA of the CDR3: TGTGCCAGCAGCTTACCCCCAGGCCTCCTCTACGAGCAGTACTTC. It is translated as CASSLPPGLLYEQYF. V is TRBV11-2 and J is TRBJ2-7; D call uncertain. The germline V gene encodes CDR1 SGHAT and CDR2 FQNNGV. This CDR3 has 15 residues. The V end was cut by 2 bases, the J end by 3 bases, with 14 bases between.

This clone came up a few times. This chain uses TRBV30 with TRBJ1-2, with no clear D. Germline lookup yields CDR1 GTSNPN and CDR2 SVGIG (reference sequence). CDR3 length: 11 residues. V was pared by 3 bases and J by 8 bases, with 10 bases between. CDR3 residues: CAWREGVGYTF. The CDR3 nucleotides read TGTGCCTGGAGGGAGGGTGTAGGCTACACCTTC.

The chain carries TRBV7-8 and TRBJ2-6; D possibly corresponds to TRBD1 (6 bases). The ends were cut back, 5 bases at V and 0 bases at J, with 32 bases in the middle. Germline V CDR1 and CDR2: SGHVS, FQNEAQ. This CDR3 is built from 23 residues. The CDR3, as DNA: TGTGCCAGCAGCCCGCTCACACCCGGTGTAGTATCAGGGGAACCCTCTGGGGCCAACGTCCTGACTTTC. Translated, it gives CASSPLTPGVVSGEPSGANVLTF.

The chain joins TRBV5-1 to TRBJ1-1; TRBD1 is a possible D gene (5 bases). CDR1 and CDR2 from the germline V gene are SGHRS and YFSETQ. V was clipped by 4 bases and J by 1 base, with 8 bases between them. CDR3 length equals 13 residues. CDR3 residues: CASSHGQNTEAFF. The CDR3 DNA reads TGCGCCAGCAGCCATGGACAGAACACTGAAGCTTTCTTT.

The chain joins TRBV21-1 to TRBJ1-2; no DNA check was done on the table's D call, TRBD1. TRBV21-1 is annotated as a pseudogene. There are 17 residues in the CDR3. The CDR3 spells CASSKEAQGQGNYGYTF. The CDR3 bases are TGTGCCAGCAGCAAAGAGGCCCAGGGACAGGGGAACTATGGCTACACCTTC.